Following are 7 T cell receptor beta chains from one sample sequenced in a study of blood T cells in healthy people across ages. A second about 6 to 11 cycle PCR used barcoded and J-beta primers. One entry per CDR3 protein, called by TCRdb with MiXCR from the 5' RACE reads. The table lists 540,000 or so distinct CDR3 sequences, 25% to 30% of them singletons. Input material: blood. Receptors were obtained from a woman in her seventies in good health.

The chain has TRBV4-1 and TRBJ2-5; TRBD2 matches 9 bases. The V gene end was trimmed by 0 bases and the J gene end by 9 bases; junction bases not matched to a gene: 5. Germline V gene data show CDR1 as MGHRA and CDR2 as YSYEKL. This CDR3 has 14 residues. The DNA of the CDR3 is TGCGCCAGCAGCCAAGATTGGCTAGCGGGGCCCCAGTACTTC. As protein: CASSQDWLAGPQYF.

This chain uses TRBV20-1 with TRBJ2-7; tentative D call: TRBD1 (6 bases). The V gene's germline CDR1 is DFQATT and CDR2 SNEGSKA (reference sequence). Deletions cut 0 bases from V and 0 bases from J, with 12 bases between. The CDR3 runs 15 residues. CDR3 sequence reads: CSARDPTGFSYEQYF. For the CDR3, the DNA is TGCAGTGCTAGAGACCCTACAGGGTTCTCCTACGAGCAGTACTTC.

J is TRBJ2-3 and V is TRBV6-2 or TRBV6-3; 7 nucleotides line up with TRBD2. Per the germline V gene, CDR1 is MNHEY and CDR2 is SVGEGT. This CDR3 has 14 residues. V lost 2 bases to trimming and J lost 4 bases; unmatched junction nucleotides: 3. As DNA, the CDR3 is TGTGCCAGCAGTTACCAGCGGGGTGCAGATACGCAGTATTTT. Its translation: CASSYQRGADTQYF.

The table lists this clonotype with a few counts. The rearrangement uses TRBV4-3 and TRBJ1-1; a weak D match, TRBD1 (5 bases). Germline V gene data show CDR1 as LGHNA and CDR2 as YSLEER. The CDR3 is made up of 13 amino acids. The V and J ends lost 0 bases and 10 bases respectively, with 12 bases between them. As DNA, the CDR3 is TGCGCCAGCAGCCAAGATGTCGGGGGGATAGCTTTCTTT. It is translated as CASSQDVGGIAFF.

The rearrangement uses TRBV4-2 and TRBJ2-5; D uncertain. Deletions cut 4 bases from V and 1 base from J, with 13 bases between. The CDR3 totals 15 residues. Germline V gene lookup returns CDR1 LGHNA and CDR2 YNFKEQ. The CDR3, as DNA: TGTGCCAGCAGCCGCAGACTCAGTCCCCAAGAGACCCAGTACTTC. It yields the protein CASSRRLSPQETQYF.

On this clonotype itself: Sequence at one end of the junction differs from germline and may be a read error. The chain recombines TRBV7-2 with TRBJ2-7; D unclear. Germline CDR1 and CDR2: SGHTA and FQGNSA. The CDR3 is made up of 14 amino acids. The CDR3 DNA reads TGTGCCAACAGCTTAGGCCCCGTGGGTGGGGAGCAGTACTTC. Encoded protein: CANSLGPVGGEQYF.

This chain uses TRBV3-1 with TRBJ2-5; 9 nucleotides match TRBD2. This CDR3 region has 15 residues. The junction had 11 bases not matched to a gene; V was cut back by 7 bases and J by 5 bases. CDR1 LGHDT and CDR2 YNNKEL come from the germline V gene (reference sequence). CDR3 region: CASKLLAGMGETQYF. CDR3 DNA sequence: TGTGCCAGCAAACTTCTAGCGGGGATGGGGGAGACCCAGTACTTC.